One and the same sample provided the 13 T cell receptor beta chains below, sequenced in a study of identifying expanded T cells in peripheral blood. Clones were read by immunoSEQ multiplex PCR, and TCRdb kept only the in-frame ones, dropping some. The table records about 94,000 clones, roughly 86% of them present only once. The sequenced sample consisted of blood. Source of these receptors: a person aged 18 to 70 in good health.

V gene TRBV5-1 combines with J gene TRBJ1-4; maybe TRBD1 (5 bases). From germline, CDR1 is SGHRS and CDR2 YFSETQ. V was trimmed by 2 bases and J by 3 bases, leaving 11 bases between them. The CDR3 runs to 15 residues. The DNA for the CDR3 is TGCGCCAGCAGCTTTTCCAGGGCCCCTAATGAAAAACTGTTTTTT. Translating it yields CASSFSRAPNEKLFF.

The J gene is TRBJ2-7, the V gene TRBV11-3, with 8 bases aligning to TRBD2. Per germline, CDR1 SGHNT and CDR2 YENEEA. After removal of 3 bases from V and 1 base from J, the junction contained 5 bases not matched to a gene. The CDR3 contains 15 residues. The CDR3 loop reads CASSFQAGGSYEQYF. DNA of the CDR3: TGTGCCAGCAGCTTTCAGGCGGGAGGATCCTACGAGCAGTACTTC.

V gene TRBV5-1 combines with J gene TRBJ1-2, with D possibly TRBD1 on 5 matching bases. The CDR3 sequence is 17 residues long. Germline CDR1 reads SGHRS; CDR2 reads YFSETQ. The ends were cut back, 1 base at V and 5 bases at J, with 21 bases in the middle. CDR3 nucleotide sequence: TGCGCCAGCAGCTTGAGGGGACCGTCGGAGGCAGGGTATGGCTACACCTTC. Its protein is CASSLRGPSEAGYGYTF.

This chain joins TRBV2 and TRBJ1-6; D ambiguous. The germline gives CDR1 SNHLY, CDR2 FYNNEI. This CDR3 comprises 12 residues. The V end was cut by 8 bases, the J end by 12 bases, with 14 bases between. The CDR3 coding sequence is TGTGCCAGCTGGGGAAATACTGGACCCCTCCACTTT. Its translation: CASWGNTGPLHF.

The V gene is TRBV7-8, the J gene TRBJ1-5; a weak D match, TRBD1 (6 bases). The CDR3 totals 19 residues. Trimming stripped 2 bases from V and 0 bases from J, with 20 bases between. Looked up from germline, CDR1 is SGHVS and CDR2 is FQNEAQ. CDR3 loop: CASSLLGGPQSYSNQPQHF. The CDR3, as DNA: TGTGCCAGCAGCTTATTGGGGGGGCCCCAAAGTTATAGCAATCAGCCCCAGCATTTT.

Comments on this clone: Other nucleotide sequences in the sample specify the same CDR3. The gene calls are TRBV9 and TRBJ1-1; D is uncertain. CDR1 is SGDLS and CDR2 is YYNGEE in the germline V gene. The CDR3 is made up of 13 amino acids. The ends were cut back, 0 bases at V and 4 bases at J, with 7 bases in the middle. The CDR3 region has the DNA TGTGCCAGCAGCGTAGGTTCGAGCACTGAAGCTTTCTTT. It yields the protein CASSVGSSTEAFF.

The CDR3 sequence is CASSQEAAYREQFF. CDR3 bases: TGCGCCAGCAGCCAAGAGGCGGCTTACCGGGAGCAGTTCTTC. The chain is built from TRBV4-1 and TRBJ2-1, with D hard to call. Trimming stripped 0 bases from V and 10 bases from J, with 13 bases between. Looked up from germline, CDR1 is MGHRA and CDR2 is YSYEKL. CDR3 size: 14 residues.

The J gene is TRBJ1-2, the V gene TRBV6-1, with D unclear. Germline V gene sequence: CDR1 MNHNS, CDR2 SASEGT. This CDR3 has 14 residues. V lost 2 bases to trimming and J lost 2 bases, with 9 bases between them. The CDR3 region has the DNA TGTGCCAGCAGTGAATTCACGGCGAACTATGGCTACACCTTC. This codes for CASSEFTANYGYTF.

V usage is TRBV10-3 and J usage is TRBJ2-3, with TRBD1 matching over 10 bases. This CDR3 is built from 17 residues. Germline CDR1 and CDR2: ENHRY and SYGVKD. V lost 6 bases, J lost 3 bases, and 12 bases stayed unmatched. The CDR3 reads CAISPVGTGVYTDTQYF. The CDR3, as DNA: TGTGCCATCAGCCCCGTGGGGACAGGGGTGTATACAGATACGCAGTATTTT.

The V and J genes are TRBV27 and TRBJ1-2, with D possibly TRBD1 on 6 matching bases. Trimming shortened V by 2 bases and J by 7 bases, and 17 bases separated the two germline ends. This CDR3 has 15 residues. The germline V gene has CDR1 MNHEY and CDR2 SMNVEV (reference sequence). The chain's CDR3 is CASSLSGGGVGGYTF. The CDR3 nucleotides are TGTGCCAGCAGTTTAAGTGGGGGGGGCGTGGGTGGCTACACCTTC.

This clone appeared once. The chain combines TRBV7-2 with TRBJ1-1, with TRBD1 matching 7 bases. The ends lost 5 bases at V and 1 base at J; junction bases unmatched: 4. There are 14 residues in the CDR3. Germline V gene lookup returns CDR1 SGHTA and CDR2 FQGNSA. The CDR3 sequence: CASSPRQGNTEAFF. The CDR3 DNA sequence: TGTGCCAGCAGCCCGCGACAGGGGAACACTGAAGCTTTCTTT.

In DNA, the CDR3 is TGTGCCAGCAGTCCCCTAGCGGGGGGCTGGGAGACCCAGTACTTC. This encodes CASSPLAGGWETQYF. The chain is built from TRBV27 and TRBJ2-5; TRBD2 matches at 11 bases. The germline gives CDR1 MNHEY, CDR2 SMNVEV (reference sequence). Trimming removed 5 bases from V and 5 bases from J; junction bases left unmatched: 7. The CDR3 runs 15 residues.

The chain employs TRBV28 and TRBJ2-6, with 8 nucleotides matching TRBD1. The J segment lost 0 bases and the V segment lost 8 bases, leaving 9 bases of the junction unmatched. Germline-derived CDR1 and CDR2 are MDHEN and SYDVKM. This CDR3 spans 17 amino acids. CDR3 DNA sequence: TGTGCCAGCGGGAGGACAGGGAAGAGCTCTGGGGCCAACGTCCTGACTTTC. It codes for CASGRTGKSSGANVLTF.